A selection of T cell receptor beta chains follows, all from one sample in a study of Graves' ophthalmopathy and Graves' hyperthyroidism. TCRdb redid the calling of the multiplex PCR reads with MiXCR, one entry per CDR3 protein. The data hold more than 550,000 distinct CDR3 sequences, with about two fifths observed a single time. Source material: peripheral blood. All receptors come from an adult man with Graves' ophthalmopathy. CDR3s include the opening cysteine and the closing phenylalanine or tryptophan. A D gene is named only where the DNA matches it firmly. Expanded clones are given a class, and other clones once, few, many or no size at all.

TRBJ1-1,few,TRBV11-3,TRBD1,CASSIPGQGAGAFF,TGTGCCAGCAGCATACCGGGACAGGGGGCGGGAGCTTTCTTT
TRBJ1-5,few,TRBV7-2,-,CASSFHRPPSNQPQHF,TGTGCCAGCAGTTTCCACAGACCTCCTAGCAATCAGCCCCAGCATTTT
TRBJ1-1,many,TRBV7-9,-,CASSLFRGLGTEAFF,TGTGCCAGCAGCTTATTCAGGGGTCTGGGCACTGAAGCTTTCTTT
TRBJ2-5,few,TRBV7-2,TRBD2,CASSLAASGGAGETQYF,TGTGCCAGCAGCCTGGCGGCTAGCGGGGGGGCCGGCGAGACCCAGTACTTC
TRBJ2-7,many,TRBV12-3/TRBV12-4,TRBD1,CASSLIRDRLNF,TGTGCCAGCAGCTTAATCCGGGACAGGCTGAACTTC
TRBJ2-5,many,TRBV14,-,CASSRHQETQYF,TGTGCCAGCAGCCGCCACCAAGAGACCCAGTACTTC
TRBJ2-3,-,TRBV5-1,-,CASSQRTSPDTQYF,TGCGCCAGCAGCCAAAGGACGAGCCCAGATACGCAGTATTTT
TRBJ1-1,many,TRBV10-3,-,CAISESGVDAFF,TGTGCCATCAGTGAGTCGGGGGTGGACGCTTTCTTT
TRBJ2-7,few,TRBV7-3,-,CASSPNGGRLYEQYF,TGTGCCAGCAGCCCCAACGGGGGGCGCCTGTACGAGCAGTACTTC
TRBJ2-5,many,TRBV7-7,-,CASSFRMAETQYF,TGTGCTAGCAGCTTTAGGATGGCGGAGACCCAGTACTTC
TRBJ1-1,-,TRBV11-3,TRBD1,CASSLQGTGNGQNTEAFF,TGTGCCAGCAGCTTGCAAGGGACAGGGAACGGTCAAAACACTGAAGCTTTCTTT
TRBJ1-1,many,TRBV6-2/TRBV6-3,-,CASSYRWDTEAFF,TGTGCCAGCAGTTACCGGTGGGACACTGAAGCTTTCTTT
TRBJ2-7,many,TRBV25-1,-,CASPGRRGEQYF,TGTGCCAGCCCGGGGAGGCGGGGCGAGCAGTACTTC
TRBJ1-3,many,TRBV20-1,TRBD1,CSAPPTGAGNTIYF,TGCAGTGCTCCCCCCACAGGGGCCGGAAACACCATATATTTT
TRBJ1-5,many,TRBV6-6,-,CASSYLRDSNQPQHF,TGTGCCAGCAGTTACTTACGGGATAGCAATCAGCCCCAGCATTTT
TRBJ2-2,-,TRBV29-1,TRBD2,CSVRLAAGELFF,TGCAGCGTCAGACTAGCGGCCGGGGAGCTGTTTTTT
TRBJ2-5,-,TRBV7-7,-,CASSLSLPGQETQYF,TGTGCTAGCAGCTTAAGCCTGCCGGGACAAGAGACCCAGTACTTC
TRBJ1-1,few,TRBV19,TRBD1,CASSTPGQGASNTEAFF,TGTGCCAGTAGTACCCCGGGACAGGGGGCTAGTAACACTGAAGCTTTCTTT
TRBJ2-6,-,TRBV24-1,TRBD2,CATSLSRPGTSGRTTF,TGTGCCACCAGCCTAAGTCGACCCGGGACTAGCGGGAGGACTACTTTC
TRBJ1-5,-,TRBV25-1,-,CASRGTGPNQPQHF,TGTGCCAGCAGGGGGACTGGTCCGAATCAGCCCCAGCATTTT
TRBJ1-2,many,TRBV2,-,CASIPTPYSLLGNYGYTF,TGTGCCAGCATCCCCACCCCGTACTCCCTATTGGGAAACTATGGCTACACCTTC
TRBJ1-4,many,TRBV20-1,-,CSARASGREKLFF,TGCAGTGCTAGAGCGTCAGGGCGGGAAAAACTGTTTTTT
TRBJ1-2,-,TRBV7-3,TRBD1,CASSANRGYGYGYTF,TGTGCCAGCAGCGCCAACAGGGGTTACGGCTATGGCTACACCTTC
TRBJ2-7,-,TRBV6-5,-,CATGGSSSYEQYF,TGTGCCACAGGTGGCTCAAGCTCCTACGAGCAGTACTTC
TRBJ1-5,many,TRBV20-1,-,CSARADSNQPQHF,TGCAGTGCTAGGGCAGATAGCAATCAGCCCCAGCATTTT
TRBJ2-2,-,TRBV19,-,CASSKGFPSVTGELFF,TGTGCCAGTAGTAAGGGGTTTCCTTCGGTCACCGGGGAGCTGTTTTTT
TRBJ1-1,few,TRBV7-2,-,CASSQGDILTMNTEAFF,TGTGCCAGCAGCCAAGGGGACATTCTTACCATGAACACTGAAGCTTTCTTT
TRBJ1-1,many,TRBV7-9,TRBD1,CASSTGGTEAFF,TGTGCCAGCAGTACAGGGGGCACTGAAGCTTTCTTT
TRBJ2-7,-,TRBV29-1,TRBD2,CRAGTSGRREQYF,TGCAGAGCCGGGACTAGCGGGAGACGCGAGCAGTACTTC
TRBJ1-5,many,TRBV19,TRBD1,CASSPRDRRWSNQPQHF,TGTGCCAGTAGTCCTCGGGACAGACGCTGGAGCAATCAGCCCCAGCATTTT
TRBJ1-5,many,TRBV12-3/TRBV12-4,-,CASSTQDQPQHF,TGTGCCAGCAGTACACAGGATCAGCCCCAGCATTTT
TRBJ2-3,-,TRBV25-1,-,CASRVWTGSTDTQYF,TGTGCCAGCAGAGTATGGACGGGGAGCACAGATACGCAGTATTTT
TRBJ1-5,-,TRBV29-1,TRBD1,CSVTGEGNQPQHF,TGCAGCGTGACAGGGGAGGGCAATCAGCCCCAGCATTTT
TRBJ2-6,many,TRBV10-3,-,CATLVEVGANVLTF,TGTGCCACCCTAGTCGAAGTCGGGGCCAACGTCCTGACTTTC
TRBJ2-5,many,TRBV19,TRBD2,CASSEGTSGETQYF,TGTGCCAGTAGTGAAGGGACTAGCGGAGAGACCCAGTACTTC
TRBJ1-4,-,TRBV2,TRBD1,CASSARRTGGNEKLFF,TGTGCCAGCAGTGCTAGGAGGACAGGGGGGAATGAAAAACTGTTTTTT
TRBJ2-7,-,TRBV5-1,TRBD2,CASSLGGVSGSISYEQYF,TGCGCCAGCAGCTTGGGCGGGGTAAGCGGGAGTATATCCTACGAGCAGTACTTC
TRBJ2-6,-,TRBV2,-,CASRQTTGANVLTF,TGTGCCAGCAGACAGACCACTGGGGCCAACGTCCTGACTTTC
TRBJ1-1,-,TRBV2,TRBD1,CASSLWGQGVTEAFF,TGTGCCAGCAGTTTGTGGGGACAGGGGGTCACTGAAGCTTTCTTT
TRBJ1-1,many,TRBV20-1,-,CSVPDMTEAFF,TGCAGTGTTCCCGACATGACGGAAGCTTTCTTT
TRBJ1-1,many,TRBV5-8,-,CASSPGAGTEAFF,TGTGCCAGCAGCCCAGGTGCGGGCACTGAAGCTTTCTTT
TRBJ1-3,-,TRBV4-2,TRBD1,CASSQDTGVGNTIYF,TGTGCCAGCAGCCAAGACACAGGGGTAGGAAACACCATATATTTT
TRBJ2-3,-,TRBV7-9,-,CASSLSLLRADTQYF,TGTGCCAGCAGCTTAAGCTTGTTGAGGGCAGATACGCAGTATTTT
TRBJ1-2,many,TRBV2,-,CASRDTFNYGYTF,TGTGCCAGCAGGGATACCTTTAACTATGGCTACACCTTC
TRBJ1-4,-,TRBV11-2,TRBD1,CASSQQGATNEKLFF,TGTGCCAGCAGCCAACAGGGGGCAACTAATGAAAAACTGTTTTTT
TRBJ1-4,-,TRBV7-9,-,CASSLGGPRYNEKLFF,TGTGCCAGCAGCTTAGGAGGGCCTCGGTATAATGAAAAACTGTTTTTT
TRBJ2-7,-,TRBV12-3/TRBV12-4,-,CASSFFTGSPYEQYF,TGTGCCAGCAGTTTCTTTACAGGGAGTCCCTACGAGCAGTACTTC
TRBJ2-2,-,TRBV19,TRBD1,CASKQGIFPSNTGELLF,TGTGCCAGTAAACAGGGGATTTTCCCCTCGAACACCGGGGAGCTGCTTTTT
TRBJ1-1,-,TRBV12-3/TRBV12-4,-,CANSYQNTEAFF,TGTGCCAACAGTTACCAGAACACTGAAGCTTTCTTT
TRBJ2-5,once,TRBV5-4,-,CASSLGLEQETQYF,TGTGCCAGCAGCTTGGGACTCGAGCAAGAGACCCAGTACTTC